This passage covers 5 T cell receptor beta chains from one sample sequenced in a study of Graves' ophthalmopathy and Graves' hyperthyroidism. For repertoire sequencing, the TCR beta CDR3 regions were amplified from RNA transcripts. Investigators did first-round RT-PCR with HTBI primers, then second-round multiplex PCR. TCRdb passed the multiplex PCR reads through MiXCR, listing each CDR3 protein once. The table lists roughly 600,000 distinct CDR3 sequences, 35% to 40% of them singletons. Sequencing input: peripheral blood or thyroid tissue (not recorded which). These receptors all stem from an adult man with Graves' hyperthyroidism.

This clonotype was seen repeatedly, ten times or more. The rearrangement links TRBV29-1 to TRBJ2-3; D gene uncertain. Germline lookup yields CDR1 SQVTM and CDR2 ANQGSEA. Trimming removed 4 bases from V and 6 bases from J, with 8 bases in between. The CDR3 loop spans 11 amino acids. DNA of the CDR3: TGCAGCGTTGCAGATCTTGATACGCAGTATTTT. This codes for CSVADLDTQYF.

This clonotype was seen repeatedly, ten times or more. The rearrangement links TRBV24-1 to TRBJ2-2; possibly TRBD1 for D (6 bases). CDR3 length: 13 amino acids. V dropped 5 bases and J dropped 5 bases, with 8 bases sitting between them. Germline lookup yields CDR1 KGHDR and CDR2 SFDVKD. The CDR3 sequence is CATSGRGTGELFF. CDR3 DNA sequence: TGTGCCACCAGTGGAAGGGGGACCGGGGAGCTGTTTTTT.

The chain recombines TRBV4-1 with TRBJ2-5, with TRBD2 identical over 11 bases. Germline trimming cut 6 bases from V and 4 bases from J; bases unmatched to any gene: 10. The length of the CDR3 is 16 residues. Germline V lookup: CDR1 MGHRA, CDR2 YSYEKL. CDR3 sequence (DNA): TGCGCCAGCAGGACTAGCGGGGAAGGGTTATTAGAGACCCAGTACTTC. Protein: CASRTSGEGLLETQYF.

V gene TRBV12-3 or TRBV12-4 combines with J gene TRBJ1-4, with 9 nucleotides matching TRBD1. This CDR3 has 12 amino acids. The trim removed 3 bases at V and 15 bases at J, leaving 5 bases unmatched. The CDR3 protein is CASSLGQGQVFF. CDR3 DNA sequence: TGTGCCAGCAGTTTGGGACAGGGTCAGGTGTTTTTT.

The rearrangement joins TRBV19 to TRBJ2-2; the match to TRBD2 covers 11 bases. In germline, CDR1 is LNHDA, CDR2 SQIVND (reference sequence). The CDR3 extends over 17 amino acids. Trimming took 4 bases from V and 8 from J; bases not matched to a gene: 12. In nucleotides, the CDR3 is TGTGCCAGTAGTACCGGGACTAGCGGACGAGTATGGGGGGAGCTGTTTTTT. Protein product: CASSTGTSGRVWGELFF.